Following are 17 T cell receptor beta chains from one sample sequenced in a study of blood T cell repertoires in COVID-19. Sequencing used immunoSEQ multiplex PCR; TCRdb keeps in-frame clones, though not all of them. Of roughly 400,000 clones in the sample, approximately 90% were seen once. The material sequenced was PBMCs or T cells enriched from blood (not recorded which). These receptors all come from a young man who had recovered from COVID-19.

The rearrangement joins TRBV6-5 to TRBJ1-2; D is possibly TRBD1 (5 bases). The CDR3 is 15 residues long. With 4 bases removed from V and 2 bases from J, the gap between germline ends came to 14 bases. Looked up from germline, CDR1 is MNHEY and CDR2 is SVGAGI. The CDR3 nucleotides are TGTGCCAGCAGTTCCCCGCGGGGGACGAACTATGGCTACACCTTC. It translates to CASSSPRGTNYGYTF.

The chain employs TRBV27 and TRBJ2-1; D possibly corresponds to TRBD2 (6 bases). This CDR3 has 13 residues. V shed 6 bases and J shed 4 bases, with 10 bases lying between them. The germline V gene has CDR1 MNHEY and CDR2 SMNVEV (reference sequence). CDR3 nucleotide sequence: TGTGCCAGCAGGGGACTCCGATACAATGAGCAGTTCTTC. It is translated as CASRGLRYNEQFF.

This chain uses TRBV29-1 with TRBJ1-5; D is unclear. CDR1 SQVTM and CDR2 ANQGSEA come from the germline V gene. CDR3 length: 13 amino acids. V lost 7 bases to trimming and J lost 1 base, with 11 bases between them. The CDR3 reads CSARGASNQPQHF. CDR3 DNA sequence: TGCAGCGCCCGAGGAGCCAGCAATCAGCCCCAGCATTTT.

The gene calls are TRBV10-2 and TRBJ2-5, with a tentative D call TRBD1 (6 bases). Trimming shortened V by 2 bases and J by 5 bases, and 9 bases separated the two germline ends. CDR3 size: 13 residues. The germline V gene encodes CDR1 WSHSY and CDR2 SAAADI. The CDR3 spells CASSETRGETQYF. The CDR3, as DNA: TGCGCCAGCAGTGAGACCAGGGGCGAGACCCAGTACTTC.

The J gene is TRBJ2-4, the V gene TRBV4-1; D possibly corresponds to TRBD2 (6 bases). Germline V CDR1 and CDR2: MGHRA, YSYEKL. V was trimmed by 1 base and J by 0 bases, leaving 19 bases between them. The CDR3 spans 19 residues. CDR3 sequence (DNA): TGCGCCAGCAGCCAAGGGCCGGGACTGACGATACTAGCCAAAAACATTCAGTACTTC. This encodes CASSQGPGLTILAKNIQYF.

This clone has a single count. The gene calls are TRBV28 and TRBJ1-5; D is unresolved. CDR1 and CDR2 from the germline V gene are MDHEN and SYDVKM. The CDR3 extends over 12 amino acids. The CDR3 loop is CIAADHQQPQHF. The CDR3 DNA is TGTATCGCGGCAGACCACCAACAGCCCCAGCATTTT.

The J gene is TRBJ1-3, the V gene TRBV15, with D hard to call. The V gene lost 2 bases and the J gene lost 2 bases, with 13 bases spanning the gap. From germline, CDR1 is LNHNV and CDR2 YYDKDF (reference sequence). This CDR3 has 16 amino acids. The CDR3 DNA follows: TGTGCCACCAGCAGATACACGGGGTGGACTGGAAACACCATATATTTT. It specifies CATSRYTGWTGNTIYF.

The chain joins TRBV20-1 to TRBJ1-6, with D possibly being TRBD1 (5 bases). The CDR3 contains 13 residues. V dropped 3 bases and J dropped 6 bases, with 9 bases sitting between them. Per the germline V gene, CDR1 is DFQATT and CDR2 is SNEGSKA (reference sequence). CDR3 nucleotides: TGCAGTGCTAGTAGGGGCGGTAATTCACCCCTCCACTTT. Translating gives CSASRGGNSPLHF.

The chain combines TRBV19 with TRBJ2-7, with 11 nucleotides matching TRBD1. This CDR3 is built from 15 residues. Germline V gene sequence: CDR1 LNHDA, CDR2 SQIVND (reference sequence). V was pared by 5 bases and J by 2 bases, with 5 bases of the junction left unmatched. The CDR3 region is CASSSGTGGPYEQYF. Here the CDR3 DNA reads TGTGCCAGTAGTTCCGGGACAGGGGGTCCCTACGAGCAGTACTTC. Full variable domain (outside the CDR3, taken from reference TRBV19 and TRBJ2-7): DGGITQSPKYLFRKEGQNVTLSCEQNLNHDAMYWYRQDPGQGLRLIYYSQIVNDFQKGDIAEGYSVSREKKESFPLTVTSAQKNPTAFYLCASSSGTGGPYEQYFGPGTRLTVT.

The chain links TRBV29-1 to TRBJ2-2, with 12 bases fitting TRBD1. With V trimmed by 6 bases and J by 5 bases, 7 bases remained unmatched. Germline V gene sequence: CDR1 SQVTM, CDR2 ANQGSEA. The CDR3 is 15 residues long. CDR3 in DNA: TGCAGCGTGGGACAGGGGGCACTGGTTACCGGGGAGCTGTTTTTT. Translating gives CSVGQGALVTGELFF.

The chain carries TRBV6-5 and TRBJ1-1; D might be TRBD1 (5 bases). This CDR3 region has 12 residues. Germline V gene lookup returns CDR1 MNHEY and CDR2 SVGAGI. Trimming pared 10 bases from V and 7 bases from J, leaving 16 bases between. The CDR3 DNA reads as TGTGCCAATACAGCAGGGAGGCATGAAGCTTTCTTT. Translation: CANTAGRHEAFF.

This chain joins TRBV13 and TRBJ2-5; possibly TRBD2 for D (6 bases). Trimming cost V 10 bases and J 5 bases, with 17 bases left between them. Germline CDR1 is PRHDT and CDR2 is FYEKMQ (reference sequence). The CDR3 is 13 residues long. The CDR3 coding sequence is TGTGCCACCCGAATACTAGCTGGGGAGACCCAGTACTTC. This sequence encodes CATRILAGETQYF.

J is TRBJ2-3 and V is TRBV28; 8 nucleotides match TRBD1. This CDR3 region has 14 residues. The germline gives CDR1 MDHEN, CDR2 SYDVKM. Trimming at V came to 5 bases and at J to 3 bases, leaving 4 bases not matched to a gene. This CDR3 reads CASSDGQGTDTQYF. As DNA, the CDR3 is TGTGCCAGCAGTGACGGACAGGGAACAGATACGCAGTATTTT.

J is TRBJ2-4 and V is TRBV19; tentatively, D is TRBD2 (6 bases). The V gene's germline CDR1 is LNHDA and CDR2 SQIVND (reference sequence). V was shortened by 3 bases and J by 6 bases, with 15 bases between the two germline ends. This CDR3 is 15 amino acids long. The CDR3 nucleotides are TGTGCCAGTAGTATGGGCGGCCGGGGGACAAACATTCAGTACTTC. It translates to CASSMGGRGTNIQYF.

The chain employs TRBV5-4 and TRBJ2-3, with TRBD2 matching 11 bases. The CDR3 spans 18 residues. V lost 5 bases and J lost 2; bases outside the gene matches: 13. Germline V gene lookup returns CDR1 SGHNT and CDR2 YYREEE (reference sequence). CDR3 sequence reads: CASRKGLAGGPSTDTQYF. The CDR3 DNA sequence: TGTGCCAGCAGAAAGGGGCTAGCGGGAGGTCCTTCCACAGATACGCAGTATTTT.

The gene calls are TRBV28 and TRBJ1-2, with D possibly TRBD1 on 6 matching bases. The germline CDR1 and CDR2 sequences are MDHEN and SYDVKM. The V end lost 7 bases, the J end lost 5 bases, and 14 bases lay between the germline ends. CDR3 length equals 13 residues. The chain's CDR3 is CASIGTGRYGYTF. The CDR3 DNA is TGTGCCAGCATAGGCACAGGGCGGTATGGCTACACCTTC.

J is TRBJ1-6 and V is TRBV5-1, with a possible D match to TRBD1 (6 bases). The CDR3 is 16 amino acids. Germline V CDR1 and CDR2: SGHRS, YFSETQ. Trimming removed 4 bases from V and 0 bases from J, with 11 bases in between. CDR3 DNA: TGCGCCAGCAGCCAGGGGAAAAGCTCCTATAATTCACCCCTCCACTTT. Translation: CASSQGKSSYNSPLHF.